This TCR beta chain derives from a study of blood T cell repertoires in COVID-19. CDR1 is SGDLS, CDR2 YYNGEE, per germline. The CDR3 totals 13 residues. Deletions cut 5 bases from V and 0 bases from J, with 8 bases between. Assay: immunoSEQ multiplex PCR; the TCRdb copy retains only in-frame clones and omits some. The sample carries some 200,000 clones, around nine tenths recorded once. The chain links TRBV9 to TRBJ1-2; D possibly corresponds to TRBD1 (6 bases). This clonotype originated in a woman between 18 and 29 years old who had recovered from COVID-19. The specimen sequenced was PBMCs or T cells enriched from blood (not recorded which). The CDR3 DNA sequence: TGTGCCAGCAGTACAGGGCCTAACTATGGCTACACCTTC. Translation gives CASSTGPNYGYTF.